These T cell receptor beta chains were read from a single sample in a study of shared clonotypes between healthy human individuals. Profiling relied on immunoSEQ multiplex PCR, and the TCRdb table lists in-frame clones only, not all of them. The table shows around 340,000 clones, with less than 75% occurring only once. Material for sequencing was memory CD4+ T cells sorted from blood. The receptors come from a man aged 25 to 45 in good health. The CDR3 runs from the conserved cysteine through the conserved F or W. The D gene is left open where the match is weak. The size of a clone is reported for some rows only, either as once, few or many, or as a class for expanded clones.

>TRBD2|TRBV5-1|TRBJ2-5|few
CASSFIGGRGETQYF
TGCGCCAGCAGCTTTATCGGCGGGAGAGGCGAGACCCAGTACTTC
>NA|TRBV27|TRBJ2-7|few
CASGGGTTYSYEQYF
TGTGCCAGCGGCGGAGGGACAACGTACTCCTACGAGCAGTACTTC
>NA|TRBV28|TRBJ2-2|NA
CASSSRSWGKDGELFF
TGTGCCAGCAGCTCTCGGTCCTGGGGGAAGGACGGGGAGCTGTTTTTT
>NA|TRBV6-1|TRBJ2-7|many
CASSEALPEQYF
TGTGCCAGCAGTGAAGCCCTTCCCGAGCAGTACTTC
>NA|TRBV6-5|TRBJ2-7|NA
CASSYSSASREQYF
TGTGCCAGCAGTTACTCGAGTGCTAGCCGCGAGCAGTACTTC
>TRBD1|TRBV4-3|TRBJ1-4|once
CASSQEQGELFF
TGCGCCAGCAGCCAAGAACAGGGGGAACTGTTTTTT
>NA|TRBV27|TRBJ1-4|NA
CASTANRGGEKLFF
TGTGCCAGCACCGCCAACCGGGGGGGGGAAAAACTGTTTTTT
>TRBD1|TRBV28|TRBJ2-7|NA
CASSHNRWDSPPEQYF
TGTGCCAGCAGCCATAACCGATGGGACAGTCCTCCCGAGCAGTACTTC
>NA|TRBV18|TRBJ2-3|NA
CASSPQDTQYF
TGTGCCAGCTCACCCCAAGATACGCAGTATTTT
>NA|TRBV10-1|TRBJ2-3|NA
CASSENPTDTQYF
TGCGCCAGCAGTGAAAATCCCACAGATACGCAGTATTTT
>TRBD1|TRBV6-1|TRBJ1-1|NA
CASSVYGTGNTEAFF
TGTGCCAGCAGTGTGTATGGGACAGGGAACACTGAAGCTTTCTTT
>NA|TRBV19|TRBJ1-5|NA
CASRDGQFNSNQPQHF
TGTGCCAGTAGAGATGGACAGTTTAATAGCAATCAGCCCCAGCATTTT
>NA|TRBV28|TRBJ1-2|NA
CASGGVNYGYTF
TGTGCCAGCGGGGGCGTGAACTATGGCTACACCTTC
>NA|TRBV19|TRBJ1-4|many
CASSTRRATNEKLFF
TGTGCCAGTAGTACCCGGCGGGCAACTAATGAAAAACTGTTTTTT
>NA|TRBV11-2|TRBJ2-1|NA
CASSLAGSRRQQFF
TGTGCCAGCAGCTTAGCGGGGTCCAGGCGGCAGCAGTTCTTC
>NA|TRBV14|TRBJ2-7|NA
CASSQELRHEQYF
TGTGCCAGCAGCCAAGAACTAAGACACGAGCAGTACTTC
>TRBD1|TRBV29-1|TRBJ1-2|once
CSAAVGQGFDGYTF
TGCAGCGCAGCGGTGGGACAGGGATTCGATGGCTACACCTTC
>NA|TRBV28|TRBJ1-3|once
CATMNQGYGTIYF
TGTGCCACCATGAACCAGGGGTATGGCACCATATATTTT
>TRBD2|TRBV5-8|TRBJ2-1|few
CASRKLRGANEQFF
TGTGCCAGCCGTAAACTGCGGGGGGCAAATGAGCAGTTCTTC
>TRBD2|TRBV27|TRBJ2-5|NA
CASRGLASAETQYF
TGTGCCAGCAGGGGACTAGCCTCTGCAGAGACCCAGTACTTC
>TRBD1|TRBV27|TRBJ2-7|NA
CASRDTFRGRFEQYF
TGTGCCAGCCGAGACACCTTCAGGGGGCGCTTCGAGCAGTACTTC
>NA|TRBV5-5|TRBJ2-3|NA
CASSRAVTDTQYF
TGTGCCAGCAGCAGGGCAGTCACAGATACGCAGTATTTT
>TRBD1|TRBV7-2|TRBJ1-4|NA
CASSLAGTGGEKLFF
TGTGCCAGCAGCTTAGCCGGGACAGGGGGCGAAAAACTGTTTTTT
>NA|TRBV5-1|TRBJ1-3|NA
CASTPGGTGNTIYF
TGCGCCAGCACCCCGGGGGGCACTGGAAACACCATATATTTT
>TRBD1|TRBV5-4|TRBJ2-7|NA
CASSPGTGIREQYF
TGTGCCAGCAGTCCCGGGACAGGGATTCGCGAGCAGTACTTC
>TRBD1|TRBV10-3|TRBJ1-2|NA
CAISEQGAKGYTF
TGTGCCATCAGTGAACAGGGGGCAAAAGGCTACACCTTC
>NA|TRBV4-1|TRBJ1-2|few
CASSQITSLKNGGYTF
TGCGCCAGCAGCCAAATCACGAGTCTAAAAAACGGGGGCTACACCTTC
>TRBD2|TRBV28|TRBJ2-1|NA
CASSLDLAGGTDEQFF
TGTGCCAGCAGTTTAGACCTAGCGGGAGGGACCGATGAGCAGTTCTTC
>NA|TRBV25-1|TRBJ2-6|NA
CASSAPRPGANVLTF
TGTGCCAGCAGTGCCCCGAGACCTGGGGCCAACGTCCTGACTTTC
>TRBD2|TRBV11-2|TRBJ2-7|NA
CASSLLGRPTGGTYEQYF
TGTGCCAGCAGCTTACTTGGTCGACCCACCGGGGGGACCTACGAGCAGTACTTC
>NA|TRBV14|TRBJ1-4|once
CASSPGPLAEKLFF
TGTGCCAGCAGCCCCGGGCCTCTAGCTGAAAAACTGTTTTTT
>TRBD1|TRBV27|TRBJ1-1|NA
CASSAGQDVQAFF
TGTGCCAGCAGTGCGGGACAGGACGTCCAAGCTTTCTTT
>NA|TRBV6-6|TRBJ2-7|NA
CASRPTGTPRNEQYF
TGTGCCAGCAGACCAACCGGGACCCCCAGAAACGAGCAGTACTTC
>TRBD1|TRBV9|TRBJ1-1|NA
CASSGQGAGDNTEAFF
TGTGCCAGCAGCGGGCAGGGGGCTGGGGATAACACTGAAGCTTTCTTT
>NA|TRBV5-4|TRBJ1-4|NA
CASSLSLGRNEKLFF
TGTGCCAGCAGCTTGAGTCTGGGGCGCAACGAAAAACTGTTTTTT
>NA|TRBV5-1|TRBJ1-3|NA
CASSLAGGSSSGNTIYF
TGCGCCAGCAGCTTGGCCGGGGGGTCCTCCTCTGGAAACACCATATATTTT
>NA|TRBV2|TRBJ2-1|NA
CASSHRDNDNEQFF
TGTGCCAGCAGTCATCGGGACAACGACAATGAGCAGTTCTTC
>NA|TRBV28|TRBJ2-7|NA
CATLRADRSYEQYF
TGTGCCACCCTTCGGGCCGATCGCTCCTACGAGCAGTACTTC
>NA|TRBV28|TRBJ1-5|NA
CASSPSAGHRGSNQPQHF
TGTGCCAGCAGTCCAAGCGCGGGACATCGGGGAAGCAATCAGCCCCAGCATTTT
>TRBD2|TRBV29-1|TRBJ2-7|NA
CSVEGLAGGYEQYF
TGCAGCGTTGAAGGGCTAGCGGGGGGCTACGAGCAGTACTTC
>TRBD1|TRBV27|TRBJ1-4|NA
CASSLSFDRVKLFF
TGTGCCAGCAGTTTATCTTTCGACAGGGTCAAACTGTTTTTT